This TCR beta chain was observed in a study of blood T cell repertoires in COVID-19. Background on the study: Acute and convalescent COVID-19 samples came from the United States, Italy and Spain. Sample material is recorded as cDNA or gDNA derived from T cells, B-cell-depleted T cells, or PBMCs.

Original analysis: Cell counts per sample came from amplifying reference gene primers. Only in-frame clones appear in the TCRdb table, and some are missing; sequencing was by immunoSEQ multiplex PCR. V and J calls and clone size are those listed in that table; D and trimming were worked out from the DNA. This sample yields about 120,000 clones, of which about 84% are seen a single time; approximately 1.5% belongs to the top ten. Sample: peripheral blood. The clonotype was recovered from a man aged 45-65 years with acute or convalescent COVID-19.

DNA of the CDR3: TGTGCCAGCAGCCAAAAGGGACAGGGGAACACTGAAGCTTTCTTT. Translation: CASSQKGQGNTEAFF. This chain links TRBV3-1 (or the pseudogene TRBV3-2) with TRBJ1-1, with 9 bases matching TRBD1. The CDR3 is 15 amino acids. Trimming at V came to 2 bases and at J to 1 base, leaving 2 bases not matched to a gene. Germline V gives CDR1 LGHDT, CDR2 YNNKEL (reference sequence).